Listed below are T cell receptor beta chains from one sample, sequenced in a study of T cells in Graves' hyperthyroidism and ophthalmopathy. TCRdb re-analysed the multiplex PCR reads in MiXCR, keeping a single row per CDR3 protein. The sample gives 550,000 to 850,000 distinct CDR3 sequences, about 19% of which show up once; around 17% is in the top ten. The sample consisted of blood. These receptors all come from a woman in her fifties or sixties with Graves' hyperthyroidism that later progressed to Graves' ophthalmopathy. CDR3s include the opening cysteine and the closing phenylalanine or tryptophan. The D gene is left open where the match is weak. Clone size is given for some rows only: seen once, a few or many times, or a class if the clone is expanded.

clone_size	v_call	j_call	d_call	cdr3_nt	cdr3_aa
many	TRBV20-1	TRBJ1-5	.	TGCAGTGCTAGAGAAAGTGGAGGACGGAATCAGCCCCAGCATTTT	CSARESGGRNQPQHF
many	TRBV14	TRBJ2-7	TRBD2	TGTGCCAGCAGCCATACGAGACTAGCGGGGGGTCACATCTCCTACGAGCAGTACTTC	CASSHTRLAGGHISYEQYF
.	TRBV10-3	TRBJ2-3	TRBD1	TGTGCCATCCGGGACAGGGATACAGATACGCAGTATTTT	CAIRDRDTDTQYF
many	TRBV20-1	TRBJ2-7	.	TGCAGTGCTAGGGGGTCAGGTTATTCCTACGAGCAGTACTTC	CSARGSGYSYEQYF
few	TRBV2	TRBJ2-3	.	TGTGCCAGCAGTGAAGGCAGGGCCCCAACTGACCCAGGGCAGATGACGCAGTATTTT	CASSEGRAPTDPGQMTQYF
many	TRBV5-1	TRBJ1-1	.	TGCGCCAGCAGCTTGGAAGGTAGGACTGAAGCTTTCTTT	CASSLEGRTEAFF
many	TRBV5-1	TRBJ2-7	.	TGCGCCAGCAGCTCGTGGACAGACACCTACGAGCAGTACTTC	CASSSWTDTYEQYF
.	TRBV19	TRBJ2-3	.	TGTGCCAGTAGTATGGTGGCTGGCCTCACAGATACGCAGTATTTT	CASSMVAGLTDTQYF
.	TRBV20-1	TRBJ2-3	TRBD2	TGCAGTGCAACAGGGACCTTAGCGGGGGGCGGACCGGGGGTAGATACGCAGTATTTT	CSATGTLAGGGPGVDTQYF
many	TRBV11-2	TRBJ2-7	.	TGTGCCAGCAGCTTCGGTTATCTGTACGAGCAGTACTTC	CASSFGYLYEQYF
once	TRBV24-1	TRBJ2-4	TRBD2	TGTGCCTCCAGTGATCATTTTTTAGCGGGGATAGCCAAAAACATTCAGTACTTC	CASSDHFLAGIAKNIQYF
.	TRBV27	TRBJ1-1	.	TGTGCCAGCAGTTTTGGCGACGAGAACACTGAAGCTTTCTTT	CASSFGDENTEAFF
.	TRBV12-3/TRBV12-4	TRBJ1-5	.	TGTGCCAGCAGCGGAGTAGGACGAAGTCAGCCCCAGCATTTT	CASSGVGRSQPQHF
.	TRBV10-3	TRBJ1-4	.	TGTGCCATCAGTGAGTCAACGGCGAATGAAAAACTGTTTTTT	CAISESTANEKLFF
few	TRBV20-1	TRBJ1-6	.	TGCAGTGCTAGTGAGTCTACGGGGGGTTCCTATAATTCACCCCTCCACTTT	CSASESTGGSYNSPLHF
many	TRBV7-8	TRBJ2-1	.	TGTGCCAGCAGCCTGCTACCGGGGCTCAATGAGCAGTTCTTC	CASSLLPGLNEQFF
many	TRBV2	TRBJ2-7	TRBD2	TGTGCCAGCAGTGATAAGATAGCGGGGCTCTTCTACGAGCAGTACTTC	CASSDKIAGLFYEQYF
few	TRBV20-1	TRBJ2-7	.	TGCAGTGCTGTCCCACTGACGCAGTCCCACGAGCAGTACTTC	CSAVPLTQSHEQYF
few	TRBV25-1	TRBJ1-3	.	TGTGCCAGCAGTGAATCTGCACATCCTCTCTCTGGAAACACCATATATTTT	CASSESAHPLSGNTIYF
many	TRBV5-6	TRBJ1-2	TRBD1	TGTGCCAGCAGCTTTCCCGGGACAGTCTATGGCTACACCTTC	CASSFPGTVYGYTF
.	TRBV20-1	TRBJ2-1	TRBD2	TGCAGTGCTGGAGATCAAAGCGGGGGTTCCTACAATGAGCAGTTCTTC	CSAGDQSGGSYNEQFF
many	TRBV5-1	TRBJ1-2	TRBD1	TGCGCCAGCAAGGCCGGGACAGGGGATTATGGCTACACCTTC	CASKAGTGDYGYTF
.	TRBV29-1	TRBJ1-5	.	TGCAGCGTTGCGGGGACGGGCAATCAGCCCCAGCATTTT	CSVAGTGNQPQHF
many	TRBV12-3/TRBV12-4	TRBJ1-2	.	TGTGCCAGCAGTACCCCACTCGACTATGGCTACACCTTC	CASSTPLDYGYTF
many	TRBV3-1	TRBJ1-4	TRBD1	TGTGCCAGCAGCCAAGTCGGGACAGGGGGCGAAACTAATGAAAAACTGTTTTTT	CASSQVGTGGETNEKLFF
few	TRBV7-9	TRBJ2-1	TRBD2	TGTGCCAGCAGCCCGGGACTAGCGACGGAAGAGCAGTTCTTC	CASSPGLATEEQFF
.	TRBV2	TRBJ1-6	TRBD1	TGTGCCAGCAAAGAGCCAGGGGGCTATAATTCACCCCTCCACTTT	CASKEPGGYNSPLHF